Shown below are 5 T cell receptor beta chains from a single sample sequenced in a study of OX40 agonist ivuxolimab in advanced cancers. The library was built by means of the immunoSEQ multiplex PCR assay. What TCRdb holds here is the immuneACCESS table cut down to in-frame rearrangements. Part of the clones is not present; checked against another copy, under half of the missing clones reflect an unresolved V gene, and the others are unexplained. For this sample the table gives roughly 50,000 clones, of which about 86% were detected only once. 10% to 13% of the sample is in the top ten clones. The sample consisted of CD4+ or CD8+ T cells sorted from blood, taken in a trial of the OX40 agonist ivuxolimab. The receptors shown here come from an adult with an advanced solid tumor such as melanoma, head and neck, liver or kidney cancer.

This chain's CDR3 is CASSSGLAGVNEQFF. The CDR3, as DNA: TGTGCCAGCAGTTCTGGACTAGCGGGGGTGAATGAGCAGTTCTTC. The chain carries TRBV6-5 and TRBJ2-1; TRBD2 matches at 13 bases. Germline CDR1 MNHEY, CDR2 SVGAGI. CDR3 length: 15 amino acids. Trimming at V came to 4 bases and at J to 7 bases, leaving 4 bases not matched to a gene.

CDR3 coding DNA: TGTGCCAGCAGTCACCGGGACAATGCCTACGAGCAGTACTTC. This translates into CASSHRDNAYEQYF. V and J are TRBV7-9 and TRBJ2-7; perhaps TRBD1 as D (6 bases). Trimming pared 6 bases from V and 2 bases from J, leaving 14 bases between. The CDR3 has 14 residues. From germline, CDR1 is SEHNR and CDR2 FQNEAQ (reference sequence).

The CDR3 DNA reads as TGTGCCAGCAGCTTGGAAGGGCTAGCGGGAGGGCACGAGCAGTACTTC. Protein sequence: CASSLEGLAGGHEQYF. The rearrangement links TRBV11-3 to TRBJ2-7, with 12 nucleotides matching TRBD2. This CDR3 is built from 16 residues. V was pared by 3 bases and J by 5 bases, with 8 bases of the junction left unmatched. Germline-derived CDR1 and CDR2 are SGHNT and YENEEA.

The V call is TRBV5-4, the J call TRBJ2-3; no clear D. The CDR3 sequence is 12 residues long. Germline V gives CDR1 SGHNT, CDR2 YYREEE (reference sequence). Trimming stripped 3 bases from V and 3 bases from J, with 5 bases between. CDR3 amino acids: CASSSKTDTQYF. The CDR3 DNA follows: TGTGCCAGCAGCTCCAAGACAGATACGCAGTATTTT.

This clone was recorded only once. The chain recombines TRBV7-8 with TRBJ2-7; 7 nucleotides agree with TRBD1. The CDR3 consists of 15 residues. Germline-derived CDR1 and CDR2 are SGHVS and FQNEAQ. The V segment lost 2 bases and the J segment 2 bases; nucleotides outside the gene matches: 6. CDR3 nucleotides: TGTGCCAGCAGCTTACAGGGGGAACTGGCCTACGAGCAGTACTTC. Its translation: CASSLQGELAYEQYF. Filled out from reference TRBV7-8 and TRBJ2-7, the complete variable domain reads GAGVSQSPRYKVAKRGQDVALRCDPISGHVSLFWYQQALGQGPEFLTYFQNEAQLDKSGLPSDRFFAERPEGSVSTLKIQRTQQEDSAVYLCASSLQGELAYEQYFGPGTRLTVT.